This entry concerns a single T cell receptor (beta chain). The antigen is unknown. The source of the sample is a study of cytomegalovirus exposure and HLA in healthy donors. Whole-study results and caveats: Indistinguishable V segments, including TRBV6-2 and TRBV6-3, were excluded. TCR beta chains numbering approximately 150 were designated cytomegalovirus-associated. Among the sequence variants, a highly shared cluster was likely an artifact of sequencing.

V gave up 10 bases and J gave up 4 bases, with 20 bases separating them. The length of the CDR3 is 15 residues. Germline V gene sequence: CDR1 MGHRA, CDR2 YSYEKL. PCR amplification relied on 60 Vbeta primers (plus 13 Jbeta primers). This table comes from immunoSEQ multiplex PCR, and its TCRdb copy is limited to in-frame clones, with some not included. Among more than 150,000 clones listed, less than 90% were seen once. The chain carries TRBV4-1 and TRBJ2-1, with D perhaps TRBD2 (6 bases). The sample consisted of PBMCs. This TCR came from a boy aged 10-17 years in good health and CMV-seronegative. CDR3 amino acids: CATSPGDFQYNEQFF. For the CDR3, the DNA is TGCGCCACCTCACCCGGGGACTTCCAATACAATGAGCAGTTCTTC.